What follows describes a single TCR beta chain. No antigen is known for it. The data were taken from a study of T cell repertoires in ileal Crohn's disease. The overall study: Operated complications were stricturing disease (about 60%) and penetrating disease (roughly 39%). Thiopurines (about twelve) or anti-TNF agents (approximately 20) were given postoperatively to about half. M6 samples are neoterminal ileum biopsies from postoperative colonoscopy.

Losses at the gene ends were 4 bases for V and 6 bases for J; bases not matched to a gene: 3. Germline V gives CDR1 SGHRS, CDR2 YFSETQ. This CDR3 contains 12 residues. Clones were read by immunoSEQ multiplex PCR, and TCRdb kept only the in-frame ones, dropping some. In the table there are more than 60,000 clones, 85% to 90% of which are singletons. As to time point: neoterminal ileum biopsy at postoperative endoscopy, about 6 months after surgery. Regarding the study as a whole: Clonality above 26.8% at surgery always came with endoscopic recurrence.

The sequence was collected from an adult with Crohn's disease. The chain carries TRBV5-1 and TRBJ2-7, with TRBD1 matching 8 bases. Material: ileal tissue. DNA of the CDR3: TGCGCCAGCAGCGTTGACAGGGGCGAGCAGTACTTC. Its translation: CASSVDRGEQYF.